Listed here are 28 T cell receptor beta chains from one sample, sequenced in a study of T cell responses to AZD1222 COVID-19 vaccine. TCRdb keeps only in-frame clones here, not all; method: immunoSEQ multiplex PCR. The repertoire holds around 180,000 clones, approximately 94% seen once, with roughly 1.7% in the top ten. Material: peripheral blood, obtained 28 days after the second AZD1222 dose. These receptors originate from an adult who received the AZD1222 COVID-19 vaccine.

The chain joins TRBV6-2 or TRBV6-3 to TRBJ1-1; the D is unclear. The CDR3 covers 14 residues. V was pared by 4 bases and J by 0 bases, with 9 bases between. In germline, CDR1 is MNHEY, CDR2 SVGEGT. The CDR3 bases are TGTGCCAGCAGTTGGAGGGCTATGAACACTGAAGCTTTCTTT. Protein: CASSWRAMNTEAFF.

This chain joins TRBV3-1 (or the pseudogene TRBV3-2) and TRBJ2-7; D is uncertain. The CDR3 is 12 amino acids. Looked up from germline, CDR1 is LGHDT and CDR2 is YNNKEL (reference sequence). V shed 1 base and J shed 5 bases, with 6 bases lying between them. This CDR3 is CASSQVGNEQYF. CDR3 DNA: TGTGCCAGCAGCCAAGTGGGAAACGAGCAGTACTTC.

The rearrangement links TRBV19 to TRBJ1-1, with TRBD1 matching over 9 bases. Germline loops: CDR1 LNHDA, CDR2 SQIVND (reference sequence). CDR3 size: 15 residues. V trimming: 3 bases; J trimming: 3 bases; junction bases outside the gene matches: 5. The CDR3 region has the DNA TGTGCCAGTAGTATGGGGACAGGGTTGGACACTGAAGCTTTCTTT. Its translation is CASSMGTGLDTEAFF.

V is TRBV9 and J is TRBJ1-4; the match to TRBD1 covers 8 bases. There are 13 residues in the CDR3. Trimming removed 0 bases from V and 8 bases from J; junction bases left unmatched: 0. Germline V gives CDR1 SGDLS, CDR2 YYNGEE. The CDR3 bases are TGTGCCAGCAGCGTAGACAGGGGGGAAAAACTGTTTTTT. Its protein product is CASSVDRGEKLFF.

The chain links TRBV5-4 to TRBJ1-3, with D tentatively TRBD1 (6 bases). The CDR3 spans 16 residues. Trimming pared 5 bases from V and 0 bases from J, leaving 15 bases between. Germline V CDR1 and CDR2: SGHNT, YYREEE (reference sequence). DNA for the CDR3: TGTGCCAGCAGACCTGACAGGTTCAGCTCTGGAAACACCATATATTTT. Protein product: CASRPDRFSSGNTIYF. The whole variable domain, remainder taken from reference TRBV5-4 and TRBJ1-3, is ETGVTQSPTHLIKTRGQQVTLRCSSQSGHNTVSWYQQALGQGPQFIFQYYREEENGRGNFPPRFSGLQFPNYSSELNVNALELDDSALYLCASRPDRFSSGNTIYFGEGSWLTVV.

The genes are TRBV27 and TRBJ1-2, with D hard to call. Between the trimmed V and J ends, which lost 0 bases and 3 bases, there was a span of 11 bases. CDR3 length: 15 amino acids. Germline V gene data show CDR1 as MNHEY and CDR2 as SMNVEV (reference sequence). The CDR3 sequence is CASSLSVGFDYGYTF. The CDR3 DNA reads as TGTGCCAGCAGTTTATCGGTGGGCTTTGACTATGGCTACACCTTC.

J is TRBJ1-4 and V is TRBV7-6, with 10 positions matching TRBD1. The CDR3 is 15 residues long. Germline CDR1 is SGHVS and CDR2 is FNYEAQ. V dropped 3 bases and J dropped 5; count of bases not matched to a gene: 3. The CDR3 protein is CASSLAGQGNEKLFF. CDR3 nucleotides: TGTGCCAGCAGCTTGGCGGGACAGGGGAATGAAAAACTGTTTTTT.

The chain is built from TRBV7-2 and TRBJ1-1; no reliable D call. Germline lookup yields CDR1 SGHTA and CDR2 FQGNSA. V was trimmed by 4 bases and J by 1 base, leaving 13 bases between them. This CDR3 comprises 15 residues. The CDR3 region has the DNA TGTGCCAGCAGCTCTAGGCTGGTAACGAACACTGAAGCTTTCTTT. Its translation is CASSSRLVTNTEAFF.

The chain uses TRBV5-5 and TRBJ2-7, with D perhaps matching TRBD2 (6 bases). V lost 4 bases, J lost 4 bases, and 21 bases lay in between. Germline V lookup: CDR1 SGHKS, CDR2 YYEKEE (reference sequence). The CDR3 totals 16 residues. As DNA, the CDR3 is TGTGCCAGCAGCCCCGGGAGTGTGACACATATTTACGAGCAGTACTTC. Translation gives CASSPGSVTHIYEQYF. Combining the CDR3 with reference TRBV5-5 and TRBJ2-7 gives the whole variable domain DAGVTQSPTHLIKTRGQQVTLRCSPISGHKSVSWYQQVLGQGPQFIFQYYEKEERGRGNFPDRFSARQFPNYSSELNVNALLLGDSALYLCASSPGSVTHIYEQYFGPGTRLTVT.

The rearrangement joins TRBV6-4 to TRBJ1-5; D may be TRBD1 (5 bases). With 11 bases removed from V and 9 bases from J, the gap between germline ends came to 8 bases. The germline CDR1 and CDR2 sequences are MRHNA and SNTAGT. This CDR3 contains 9 residues. CDR3 DNA sequence: TGTGCCTCTAGGGGGCCCCAGCATTTT. Its protein product is CASRGPQHF.

The CDR3 sequence: CASSQDFQGLMNTEAFF. CDR3 DNA: TGTGCCAGCAGCCAAGATTTTCAGGGCCTCATGAACACTGAAGCTTTCTTT. The J gene is TRBJ1-1, the V gene TRBV3-1 (or the pseudogene TRBV3-2); a weak D match, TRBD1 (5 bases). Germline-derived CDR1 and CDR2 are LGHDT and YNNKEL (reference sequence). This CDR3 region has 17 residues. V was trimmed by 0 bases and J by 0 bases, leaving 14 bases between them.

CDR3 amino acids: CASSQSCPGRSVYEQYF. The CDR3 DNA is TGCGCCAGCAGTCAATCCTGTCCGGGACGGTCAGTCTACGAGCAGTACTTC. This chain connects TRBV23-1 to TRBJ2-7; D could derive from TRBD1 or TRBD2 (5 bases each). TRBV23-1 is placed among ORFs of uncertain function. Trimming took off 0 bases at V and 3 bases at J, with 18 bases between the two ends. This CDR3 has 17 residues.

The chain uses TRBV7-8 and TRBJ2-7, with 10 bases matching TRBD1. Unmatched junction bases numbered 11, after V lost 5 bases and J lost 4 bases. Germline-derived CDR1 and CDR2 are SGHVS and FQNEAQ. The CDR3 length is 16 residues. The CDR3 sequence: CASSPRRQGARYEQYF. CDR3 sequence (DNA): TGTGCCAGCAGCCCCCGTCGACAGGGGGCCCGGTACGAGCAGTACTTC.

The rearrangement joins TRBV11-2 to TRBJ1-3; a possible D gene is TRBD1 (6 bases). The ends were cut back, 4 bases at V and 4 bases at J, with 11 bases in the middle. Germline V lookup: CDR1 SGHAT, CDR2 FQNNGV. The CDR3 totals 14 residues. The chain's CDR3 is CASSSGATGNTIYF. The CDR3 region has the DNA TGTGCCAGCAGCTCAGGGGCCACAGGAAACACCATATATTTT.

The chain is built from TRBV5-6 and TRBJ1-3; tentative D call: TRBD1 (5 bases). Germline CDR1 reads SGHDT; CDR2 reads YYEEEE. V lost 4 bases and J 5 bases, leaving 13 bases between the germline ends. The CDR3 runs to 14 residues. CDR3 DNA: TGTGCCAGCAGCGCCCGGGACCGCAGAAACACCATATATTTT. Translation gives CASSARDRRNTIYF. Complete variable domain (other parts from reference TRBV5-6 and TRBJ1-3): DAGVTQSPTHLIKTRGQQVTLRCSPKSGHDTVSWYQQALGQGPQFIFQYYEEEERQRGNFPDRFSGHQFPNYSSELNVNALLLGDSALYLCASSARDRRNTIYFGEGSWLTVV.

The genes are TRBV18 and TRBJ2-7; 9 nucleotides line up with TRBD1. Germline-derived CDR1 and CDR2 are KGHSH and LQKENI. V shed 4 bases and J 0 bases; nucleotides not matched to a gene: 4. The CDR3 sequence is 15 residues long. Written as DNA, the CDR3 is TGTGCCAGCTCACGGACAGGGGACAGCTCCTACGAGCAGTACTTC. Encoded protein: CASSRTGDSSYEQYF.

The J gene is TRBJ2-1, the V gene TRBV2, with TRBD1 matching over 8 bases. The CDR3 sequence is 14 residues long. Unmatched junction bases numbered 3, after V lost 6 bases and J lost 2 bases. The germline gives CDR1 SNHLY, CDR2 FYNNEI. CDR3 in DNA: TGTGCCAGCAGGGGGACAGGTACCTACAATGAGCAGTTCTTC. Its translation is CASRGTGTYNEQFF.

V is TRBV5-1 and J is TRBJ1-3; TRBD1 might be the D (5 bases). Trimming took off 3 bases at V and 0 bases at J, with 13 bases between the two ends. The CDR3 loop spans 16 amino acids. Germline V gene sequence: CDR1 SGHRS, CDR2 YFSETQ. The CDR3 DNA sequence: TGCGCCAGCAGCTCGGCGGGGGTTAGCTCTGGAAACACCATATATTTT. Translating it yields CASSSAGVSSGNTIYF.

The genes are TRBV28 and TRBJ2-1; D call uncertain. V was trimmed by 5 bases and J by 7 bases, leaving 12 bases between them. The CDR3 covers 13 residues. CDR1 is MDHEN, CDR2 SYDVKM, per germline. The CDR3 nucleotides are TGTGCCAGCAGTCCGTCTCCACGGAATGAGCAGTTCTTC. Its translation is CASSPSPRNEQFF.

The count of this clone is one. This chain connects TRBV9 to TRBJ1-2; 8 bases fit TRBD1. CDR1 is SGDLS and CDR2 is YYNGEE in the germline V gene. The CDR3 extends over 14 amino acids. The V and J ends lost 0 bases and 7 bases, in that order; junction bases with no gene match: 5. The CDR3 bases are TGTGCCAGCAGCGTAGACCAGGGGGCTCGTGGCTACACCTTC. Its translation is CASSVDQGARGYTF.

The chain is built from TRBV9 and TRBJ1-6; unclear D gene. In germline, CDR1 is SGDLS, CDR2 YYNGEE. V was pared by 4 bases and J by 7 bases, with 15 bases between. This CDR3 spans 15 amino acids. The CDR3 coding sequence is TGTGCCAGCAGCCCCCACCTTCGCCCAAATTCACCCCTCCACTTT. Encoded protein: CASSPHLRPNSPLHF.

This CDR3 reads CASTTPPGRVGSYNEQFF. The CDR3 nucleotides read TGTGCCAGCACCACACCCCCGGGGAGGGTGGGATCCTACAATGAGCAGTTCTTC. V is TRBV6-8 and J is TRBJ2-1; 7 positions agree with TRBD2. CDR3 length: 18 residues. V was pared by 7 bases and J by 1 base, with 16 bases of the junction left unmatched. Germline values: CDR1 MNHGY, CDR2 SAAAGT.

The chain joins TRBV27 to TRBJ1-4; the D is unclear. The germline V gene has CDR1 MNHEY and CDR2 SMNVEV (reference sequence). There are 15 residues in the CDR3. Trimming removed 3 bases at V and 10 bases at J, with 18 bases between. The CDR3 sequence: CASSFTIYQGAKLFF. The CDR3 DNA follows: TGTGCCAGCAGTTTTACAATCTATCAAGGAGCAAAACTGTTTTTT.

The chain links TRBV18 to TRBJ1-4, with D tentatively TRBD1 (5 bases). This CDR3 has 14 amino acids. Trimming removed 3 bases at V and 8 bases at J, with 13 bases between. In germline, CDR1 is KGHSH, CDR2 LQKENI. CDR3 loop: CASSPSRGHEKLFF. In DNA form, the CDR3 reads TGTGCCAGCTCACCGAGCCGGGGCCACGAAAAACTGTTTTTT.

The chain combines TRBV13 with TRBJ1-3, with 8 positions matching TRBD1. V lost 5 bases and J lost 7; bases outside the gene matches: 7. This CDR3 has 14 residues. The V gene's germline CDR1 is PRHDT and CDR2 FYEKMQ (reference sequence). The CDR3 DNA is TGTGCCAGCAGCACTGGACAGGGAACTAACACCATATATTTT. Its protein is CASSTGQGTNTIYF.

This chain links TRBV6-5 with TRBJ1-5; no reliable D call. The CDR3 consists of 13 residues. Germline CDR1 reads MNHEY; CDR2 reads SVGAGI. V was pared by 6 bases and J by 5 bases, with 11 bases between. CDR3 residues: CASRGGNHQPQHF. The DNA for the CDR3 is TGTGCCAGCAGGGGAGGAAACCATCAGCCCCAGCATTTT.

The J gene is TRBJ1-5, the V gene TRBV5-6; tentatively, D is TRBD1 (5 bases). Germline CDR1 is SGHDT and CDR2 is YYEEEE. This CDR3 is built from 15 residues. V lost 3 bases and J 4 bases, leaving 14 bases between the germline ends. The DNA for the CDR3 is TGTGCCAGCAGCTCCATGGGGGAAAGAAATCAGCCCCAGCATTTT. Protein sequence: CASSSMGERNQPQHF.

The J gene is TRBJ1-6, the V gene TRBV9; D is possibly TRBD1 (6 bases). The V end lost 3 bases, the J end lost 6 bases, and 22 bases lay between the germline ends. This CDR3 comprises 18 residues. Germline lookup yields CDR1 SGDLS and CDR2 YYNGEE. The chain's CDR3 is CASSGGGNQGRRNSPLHF. CDR3 coding DNA: TGTGCCAGCAGCGGAGGGGGGAATCAGGGGCGGCGTAATTCACCCCTCCACTTT.